The text below deals with one T cell receptor (beta chain). What it binds is unknown. The data were taken from a study of graft-versus-host responses after intestinal transplantation. About the study: Anti-thymocyte globulin induction, then tacrolimus and steroids for about 3 years, went to all recipients.

Study-wide findings and caveats: The presence of high graft-versus-host to host-versus-graft clonal ratios in allografts characterized patients with graft-donor T cell macrochimerism. The marrow of recipients harbored GvH clones, and ileum or blood showed some of them first.

TCRdb keeps only in-frame clones here, not all; method: immunoSEQ multiplex PCR. The sample gives tens of thousands of clones, over 85% of which show up once; roughly 1.5% is in the top ten. The CDR3 is 15 amino acids. The V end was cut by 3 bases, the J end by 2 bases, with 14 bases between. Germline CDR1 reads SGDLS; CDR2 reads YYNGEE. This specimen consisted of PBMCs, obtained 26 days after transplant. The receptor's source is a human patient who received an intestinal transplant, so some T cells may come from the graft donor. The chain couples TRBV9 to TRBJ1-2; D possibly corresponds to TRBD1 (6 bases). CDR3 sequence (DNA): TGTGCCAGCAGCGGCCCGGGGGGGCGCAACTATGGCTACACCTTC. Its protein is CASSGPGGRNYGYTF.